Shown below are 9 T cell receptor beta chains from a single sample sequenced in a study of blood T cells in healthy people across ages (dated by TCRdb to between 2015 and 2017). The library was generated by 5' RACE. TCRdb shows the sequencer as Illumina HiSeq 2500. A second PCR of 7 to 11 cycles was performed with a sample-barcoded 5' primer and a J-beta primer mix. TCRdb cleaned the public reads at Q25 with fastp, built clones with MiXCR and kept in-frame beta chains. One record per CDR3 amino acid sequence lists the most common genes and DNA. Counted in this sample were about 1.8 million distinct CDR3 sequences; less than 50% of them appeared once. The ten largest clones represent over 2% of the sample. What was sequenced was blood. These TCRs come from a woman aged 40 to 55 in good health.

This chain connects TRBV6-1 to TRBJ1-2, with D possibly being TRBD1 (6 bases). Germline CDR1 is MNHNS and CDR2 is SASEGT. With 0 bases removed from V and 4 bases from J, the gap between germline ends came to 12 bases. The CDR3 consists of 15 residues. CDR3 bases: TGTGCCAGCAGTGAAGCGGGGGCAGGGCTCTATGGCTACACCTTC. This codes for CASSEAGAGLYGYTF.

In this sample, this clonotype turned up a few times. V gene TRBV3-1 combines with J gene TRBJ2-1; TRBD1 might be the D (7 bases). This CDR3 has 15 residues. V lost 2 bases and J 6 bases, leaving 14 bases between the germline ends. CDR1 is LGHDT and CDR2 is YNNKEL in the germline V gene (reference sequence). For the CDR3, the DNA is TGTGCCAGCAGCCAAATTTTTCAGGGGGGCAATGAGCAGTTCTTC. Protein sequence: CASSQIFQGGNEQFF.

With respect to this clonotype: At one of its ends the junction is not consistent with the germline gene, which may arise from a read error. J is TRBJ2-1 and V is TRBV12-3 or TRBV12-4; unclear D gene. This CDR3 is built from 13 residues. The CDR3 protein is CASTATRYNKQFF. The CDR3 region has the DNA TGTGCCAGCACCGCCACAAGGTACAATAAGCAGTTCTTC.

The table lists this clonotype with a few counts. The chain joins TRBV20-1 to TRBJ2-4, with D tentatively TRBD1 (5 bases). CDR3 length equals 13 residues. V lost 3 bases and J 6 bases, leaving 12 bases between the germline ends. Looked up from germline, CDR1 is DFQATT and CDR2 is SNEGSKA (reference sequence). CDR3 amino acids: CSARLDSSNIQYF. In DNA form, the CDR3 reads TGCAGTGCTAGGCTAGACAGTTCAAACATTCAGTACTTC.

The rearrangement uses TRBV7-2 and TRBJ2-5; 11 bases match TRBD2. From germline, CDR1 is SGHTA and CDR2 FQGNSA. CDR3 length equals 16 residues. The V gene end was trimmed by 5 bases and the J gene end by 8 bases; junction bases not matched to a gene: 13. The chain's CDR3 is CASSPGLAGTLRTQYF. In DNA form, the CDR3 reads TGTGCCAGCAGCCCAGGACTAGCGGGTACCCTCCGCACCCAGTACTTC.

This clonotype has just a few counts. The chain employs TRBV5-5 and TRBJ2-7, with D possibly TRBD1 on 5 matching bases. The DNA end is a closer match to TRBJ2-5, so the J assignment may be wrong. The CDR3 is made up of 15 amino acids. Germline V CDR1 and CDR2: SGHKS, YYEKEE (reference sequence). The CDR3 reads CASSLGFGRVVTQYF. The CDR3 region has the DNA TGTGCCAGCAGCTTGGGCTTTGGCAGGGTAGTGACCCAGTACTTC.

The chain combines TRBV7-2 with TRBJ1-6; no reliable D call. Trimming took off 3 bases at V and 6 bases at J, with 9 bases between the two ends. Germline V gene data show CDR1 as SGHTA and CDR2 as FQGNSA. The CDR3 covers 14 residues. CDR3 sequence reads: CASSLEIFNSPLHF. DNA of the CDR3: TGTGCCAGCAGCTTGGAGATTTTTAATTCACCCCTCCACTTT.

V and J are TRBV20-1 and TRBJ2-5, with TRBD2 as a possible D gene (7 bases). Germline lookup yields CDR1 DFQATT and CDR2 SNEGSKA (reference sequence). Trimming removed 2 bases at V and 5 bases at J, with 15 bases between. The CDR3 contains 14 residues. CDR3 residues: CSARIPGGLETQYF. CDR3 in DNA: TGCAGTGCTAGAATACCGGGGGGCCTCGAGACCCAGTACTTC.

CDR3 sequence reads: CASSFDTGDTQYF. CDR3 sequence (DNA): TGTGCCAGCAGTTTCGATACAGGAGATACGCAGTATTTT. The V and J genes are TRBV27 and TRBJ2-3, with D tentatively TRBD1 (5 bases). With 3 bases removed from V and 5 bases from J, the gap between germline ends came to 9 bases. Germline V gives CDR1 MNHEY, CDR2 SMNVEV (reference sequence). This CDR3 comprises 13 residues.